Below are 5 T cell receptor beta chains sequenced from a single sample in a study of T-cell reconstitution after alpha-beta-depleted transplantation in children. The TCRbeta library was prepared with unique molecular identifiers. TCRdb re-analysed the PCR reads in MiXCR, keeping a single row per CDR3 protein. The repertoire holds about 610,000 distinct CDR3 sequences, with 8% to 11% as singletons. The sample was PBMCs from the stem cell graft donor, taken from the stem cell graft. Receptor source: a human donor who donated a stem cell graft to a child with acute myeloid leukemia.

This clonotype was observed once. One base away lies a much larger clone, so this may be a sequencing read error. The CDR3 region is CASKGRSSLSSYNKQFF. CDR3 coding DNA: TGTGCCAGCAAGGGCAGGTCCTCACTGAGCTCCTACAATAAGCAGTTCTTC. The chain uses TRBV6-1 and TRBJ2-1; D call uncertain. The CDR3 totals 17 residues. CDR1 MNHNS and CDR2 SASEGT come from the germline V gene.

The table lists this clonotype with a few counts. V and J are TRBV7-2 and TRBJ2-7, with 11 bases that match TRBD2. This CDR3 spans 15 amino acids. CDR1 is SGHTA, CDR2 FQGNSA, per germline. J gave up 4 bases and V 5 bases, and 7 bases lay outside the gene matches. In nucleotides, the CDR3 is TGTGCCAGCAGCCCCTTAGCGGGAGGGCAGTACGAGCAGTACTTC. It translates to CASSPLAGGQYEQYF.

This clonotype was observed at least ten times. J is TRBJ2-1 and V is TRBV5-1; 11 bases align to TRBD2. Per the germline V gene, CDR1 is SGHRS and CDR2 is YFSETQ. V lost 4 bases to trimming and J lost 9 bases; unmatched junction nucleotides: 12. CDR3 size: 16 residues. The CDR3 here is CASSPGLAVLGGEQFF. The CDR3 nucleotides read TGCGCCAGCAGCCCGGGACTAGCGGTCCTAGGCGGTGAGCAGTTCTTC.

The rearrangement uses TRBV9 and TRBJ2-1, with D unresolved. The V and J ends lost 0 bases and 5 bases respectively, with 9 bases between them. This CDR3 has 14 residues. From germline, CDR1 is SGDLS and CDR2 YYNGEE. The CDR3 DNA is TGTGCCAGCAGCGTAGAGCTGGCCCACAATGAGCAGTTCTTC. This sequence encodes CASSVELAHNEQFF.

This clonotype was counted between two and nine times. The chain carries TRBV5-1 and TRBJ2-5, with D perhaps TRBD1 (6 bases). Between the trimmed V and J ends, which lost 0 bases and 3 bases, there was a span of 15 bases. CDR3 length: 16 residues. In germline, CDR1 is SGHRS, CDR2 YFSETQ. Here the CDR3 DNA reads TGCGCCAGCAGCTTGGCTAAGGACAGCCGAAAAGAGACCCAGTACTTC. Translating gives CASSLAKDSRKETQYF.